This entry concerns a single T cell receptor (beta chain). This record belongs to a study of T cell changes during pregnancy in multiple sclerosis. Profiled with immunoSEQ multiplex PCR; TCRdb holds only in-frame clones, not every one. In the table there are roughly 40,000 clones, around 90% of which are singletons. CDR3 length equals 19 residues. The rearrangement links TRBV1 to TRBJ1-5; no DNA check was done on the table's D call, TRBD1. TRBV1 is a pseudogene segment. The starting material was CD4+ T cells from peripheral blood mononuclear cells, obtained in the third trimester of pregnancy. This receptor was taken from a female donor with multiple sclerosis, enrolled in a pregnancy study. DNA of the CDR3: TGCACCAGCAGCCAAGAAGGTGACAACGAATCTTATAGCAATCAGCCCCAGCATTTT. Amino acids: CTSSQEGDNESYSNQPQHF.